Below are 13 T cell receptor beta chains sequenced from a single sample in a study of cytomegalovirus exposure and HLA in healthy donors. PCR amplification relied on 60 Vbeta primers (plus 13 Jbeta primers). The table came from immunoSEQ multiplex PCR; TCRdb's copy has only in-frame clones and leaves some out. The repertoire holds 55,000 to 65,000 clones, with around 80% as singletons. Sequenced sample: PBMCs. These receptors all stem from a woman aged 25 to 45 in good health and CMV-seronegative.

The chain employs TRBV5-5 and TRBJ1-2; D gene unclear. This CDR3 is built from 14 residues. Germline assignment: CDR1 SGHKS and CDR2 YYEKEE (reference sequence). The V gene lost 0 bases and the J gene lost 2 bases, with 8 bases spanning the gap. CDR3 amino acids: CASSLVTLNYGYTF. CDR3 DNA: TGTGCCAGCAGCTTGGTCACTTTGAACTATGGCTACACCTTC.

The J gene is TRBJ2-1, the V gene TRBV30; no reliable D call. With 0 bases removed from V and 8 bases from J, the gap between germline ends came to 17 bases. CDR1 and CDR2 from the germline V gene are GTSNPN and SVGIG (reference sequence). The CDR3 loop spans 15 amino acids. The CDR3 DNA follows: TGTGCCTGGAGTGTAGGTCTTGTCCGGGTAGATGAGCAGTTCTTC. The encoded protein is CAWSVGLVRVDEQFF.

This clone was seen only a few times. J is TRBJ1-1 and V is TRBV4-1; no reliable D call. This CDR3 region has 14 residues. With 1 base removed from V and 0 bases from J, the gap between germline ends came to 6 bases. Germline V gene sequence: CDR1 MGHRA, CDR2 YSYEKL. The CDR3 spells CASSQGYMNTEAFF. The CDR3 DNA reads as TGCGCCAGCAGCCAAGGATACATGAACACTGAAGCTTTCTTT.

The V and J genes are TRBV19 and TRBJ1-1; no definite D call. V was shortened by 7 bases and J by 1 base, with 10 bases between the two germline ends. The CDR3 loop spans 13 amino acids. Germline CDR1 is LNHDA and CDR2 is SQIVND (reference sequence). The CDR3 region is CASTESPNTEAFF. In DNA, the CDR3 is TGTGCCAGTACCGAGTCCCCGAACACTGAAGCTTTCTTT.

This chain joins TRBV5-1 and TRBJ1-4, with D unclear. Deletions cut 0 bases from V and 0 bases from J, with 12 bases between. The CDR3 has 17 residues. Germline V gene data show CDR1 as SGHRS and CDR2 as YFSETQ. The CDR3 sequence is CASSLAPGKATNEKLFF. CDR3 coding DNA: TGCGCCAGCAGCTTGGCCCCGGGAAAGGCAACTAATGAAAAACTGTTTTTT. Drawing the rest from reference TRBV5-1 and TRBJ1-4, the complete variable domain is KAGVTQTPRYLIKTRGQQVTLSCSPISGHRSVSWYQQTPGQGLQFLFEYFSETQRNKGNFPGRFSGRQFSNSRSEMNVSTLELGDSALYLCASSLAPGKATNEKLFFGSGTQLSVL.

The genes are TRBV11-2 and TRBJ2-5; TRBD2 aligns across 12 bases. V lost 5 bases and J lost 0; bases outside the gene matches: 7. This CDR3 region has 17 residues. Germline-derived CDR1 and CDR2 are SGHAT and FQNNGV. DNA of the CDR3: TGTGCCAGCAGCAAAGGGACTAGCGGGCGGTACCAAGAGACCCAGTACTTC. Amino acid sequence: CASSKGTSGRYQETQYF. The variable domain in full, with the rest retrieved from reference TRBV11-2 and TRBJ2-5, is EAGVAQSPRYKIIEKRQSVAFWCNPISGHATLYWYQQILGQGPKLLIQFQNNGVVDDSQLPKDRFSAERLKGVDSTLKIQPAKLEDSAVYLCASSKGTSGRYQETQYFGPGTRLLVL.

The rearrangement links TRBV9 to TRBJ2-1; 8 bases fit TRBD1. Germline CDR1 reads SGDLS; CDR2 reads YYNGEE. V was pared by 4 bases and J by 6 bases, with 9 bases of the junction left unmatched. The CDR3 loop spans 15 amino acids. The DNA of the CDR3 is TGTGCCAGCAGCCAGGGGGCTTCAATCAGCAATGAGCAGTTCTTC. Amino acid sequence: CASSQGASISNEQFF.

This chain connects TRBV2 to TRBJ2-2; 12 bases map to TRBD2. Trimming cost V 4 bases and J 5 bases; bases outside gene matches: 2. The CDR3 runs to 15 residues. The germline CDR1 and CDR2 sequences are SNHLY and FYNNEI. CDR3 sequence reads: CASSGTSGNTGELFF. In nucleotides, the CDR3 is TGTGCCAGCAGTGGGACTAGCGGGAATACCGGGGAGCTGTTTTTT.

This clone was recorded once. The genes are TRBV9 and TRBJ2-1, with a tentative D call TRBD1 (5 bases). The CDR3 is 14 residues long. The V and J ends lost 6 bases and 0 bases respectively, with 10 bases between them. Germline lookup yields CDR1 SGDLS and CDR2 YYNGEE. CDR3 region: CASKPGSSYNEQFF. The DNA of the CDR3 is TGTGCCAGCAAACCAGGGTCCTCCTACAATGAGCAGTTCTTC.

This chain joins TRBV29-1 and TRBJ1-1; D perhaps matches TRBD1 (6 bases). The V gene's germline CDR1 is SQVTM and CDR2 ANQGSEA. The V gene lost 7 bases and the J gene lost 7 bases, with 16 bases spanning the gap. This CDR3 has 12 residues. CDR3 coding DNA: TGCAGCGCCGGTAGGGGGTTGGGTGAAGCTTTCTTT. This translates into CSAGRGLGEAFF.

This chain connects TRBV7-2 to TRBJ1-1; 8 bases match TRBD1. With 1 base clipped from V and 9 bases from J, the junction kept 10 bases outside the gene matches. This CDR3 has 15 residues. Germline CDR1 reads SGHTA; CDR2 reads FQGNSA. The CDR3 here is CASSLGGSGTGQAFF. CDR3 coding DNA: TGTGCCAGCAGCTTAGGAGGATCCGGGACAGGTCAAGCTTTCTTT.

This chain connects TRBV21-1 to TRBJ2-7; the D call of TRBD1 is as the table states it, not checked on the DNA. TRBV21-1 is flagged as a pseudogene. This CDR3 is built from 14 residues. The CDR3 is CASSHQGEGFEQYV. The DNA of the CDR3 is TGTGCCAGCAGTCACCAGGGGGAAGGTTTCGAGCAGTACGTC.

The gene calls are TRBV19 and TRBJ1-5; weak D call: TRBD1 (6 bases). Trimming took 8 bases from V and 3 from J, leaving 8 bases between them. This CDR3 has 12 amino acids. Germline-derived CDR1 and CDR2 are LNHDA and SQIVND (reference sequence). The CDR3: CASGGFNQPQHF. The CDR3 DNA sequence: TGTGCCAGTGGGGGCTTCAATCAGCCCCAGCATTTT.